The 29 T cell receptor beta chains listed next were all sequenced from one sample in a study of immune evolution from preneoplasia to lung adenocarcinoma. TCRdb keeps only in-frame clones here, not all; method: immunoSEQ multiplex PCR. The profile covers around 3,200 clones, with about 80% appearing a single time and approximately 13% taken by the ten largest. Sequenced material: FFPE adjacent normal lung tissue. These TCRs come from a person aged 65-85 years with lung adenocarcinoma.

The chain is built from TRBV7-2 and TRBJ1-1; unclear D gene. Trimming left V 5 bases short and J 0 bases short, with 16 bases between. CDR1 is SGHTA and CDR2 is FQGNSA in the germline V gene. The CDR3 sequence is 16 residues long. This CDR3 is CASSLHLEVLNTEAFF. CDR3 nucleotides: TGTGCCAGCAGCCTACATCTAGAGGTCTTGAACACTGAAGCTTTCTTT.

This chain connects TRBV2 to TRBJ2-1; no definite D call. The CDR3 has 15 residues. Trimming removed 2 bases from V and 1 base from J, with 9 bases in between. The V gene's germline CDR1 is SNHLY and CDR2 FYNNEI. The CDR3 protein is CASSELPGSYNEQFF. The CDR3 DNA sequence: TGTGCCAGCAGTGAACTACCTGGGTCCTACAATGAGCAGTTCTTC.

This chain joins TRBV9 and TRBJ2-1; a weak D match, TRBD2 (6 bases). CDR1 and CDR2 (germline): SGDLS, YYNGEE. The V and J ends lost 4 bases and 5 bases respectively, with 10 bases between them. The length of the CDR3 is 13 residues. This CDR3 reads CASSRDWNNEQFF. The CDR3 DNA reads TGTGCCAGCAGCAGGGACTGGAACAATGAGCAGTTCTTC.

The gene calls are TRBV7-8 and TRBJ2-7; 11 positions match TRBD2. Germline assignment: CDR1 SGHVS and CDR2 FQNEAQ. The CDR3 has 17 residues. V lost 0 bases, J lost 1 base, and 5 bases stayed unmatched. The CDR3 reads CASSLAILAGGSYEQYF. In DNA, the CDR3 is TGTGCCAGCAGCTTAGCGATCCTAGCGGGAGGTTCCTACGAGCAGTACTTC.

The chain joins TRBV5-4 to TRBJ1-1; tentative D call: TRBD1 (5 bases). Trimming left V 4 bases short and J 4 bases short, with 17 bases between. From germline, CDR1 is SGHNT and CDR2 YYREEE (reference sequence). The CDR3 sequence is 15 residues long. The CDR3 is CASSLGVGSGTEAFF. The CDR3 DNA reads TGTGCCAGCAGCCTGGGGGTGGGGTCCGGCACTGAAGCTTTCTTT.

V usage is TRBV14 and J usage is TRBJ2-5, with D perhaps TRBD1 or TRBD2 (5 bases each). Germline V gene lookup returns CDR1 SGHDN and CDR2 FVKESK. The CDR3 has 15 amino acids. V lost 3 bases and J 5 bases, leaving 16 bases between the germline ends. The CDR3 here is CASSQDNRRFETQYF. The CDR3 region has the DNA TGTGCCAGCAGCCAGGACAACCGGAGGTTCGAGACCCAGTACTTC.

The rearrangement joins TRBV7-2 to TRBJ2-1, with TRBD2 matching 10 bases. After removal of 7 bases from V and 8 bases from J, the junction contained 14 bases not matched to a gene. The CDR3 covers 16 residues. Germline-derived CDR1 and CDR2 are SGHTA and FQGNSA. This chain's CDR3 is CASKLRAGGGLDEQFF. DNA for the CDR3: TGTGCCAGCAAGCTCCGAGCGGGAGGGGGTCTTGATGAGCAGTTCTTC.

The rearrangement uses TRBV10-3 and TRBJ1-6; D is possibly TRBD1 (5 bases). Germline V gene data show CDR1 as ENHRY and CDR2 as SYGVKD. V was shortened by 10 bases and J by 9 bases, with 16 bases between the two germline ends. The CDR3 extends over 13 amino acids. The CDR3 spells CATGAGKSSPLHF. The CDR3 nucleotides read TGTGCCACCGGGGCAGGGAAGAGTTCACCCCTCCACTTT.

The gene calls are TRBV5-6 and TRBJ2-7; 7 nucleotides match TRBD2. The ends lost 8 bases at V and 7 bases at J; junction bases unmatched: 9. The CDR3 has 12 residues. Germline lookup yields CDR1 SGHDT and CDR2 YYEEEE. CDR3 sequence reads: CASWGGVGEQYF. The CDR3 DNA follows: TGTGCCAGTTGGGGGGGGGTAGGAGAGCAGTACTTC.

This rearrangement joins TRBV11-2 to TRBJ2-2; TRBD2 agrees at 8 bases. CDR3 length equals 15 residues. V lost 3 bases and J lost 4; bases outside the gene matches: 4. Germline CDR1 is SGHAT and CDR2 is FQNNGV. The CDR3 DNA reads TGTGCCAGCAGCTTTTCGGCGGGGGGCACCGGGGAGCTGTTTTTT. It is translated as CASSFSAGGTGELFF.

The chain joins TRBV7-9 to TRBJ2-1; D not resolved. CDR1 SEHNR and CDR2 FQNEAQ come from the germline V gene (reference sequence). V shed 6 bases and J shed 10 bases, with 10 bases lying between them. This CDR3 spans 11 amino acids. This chain's CDR3 is CASRTNSEQFF. The DNA for the CDR3 is TGTGCCAGCAGAACGAATAGCGAGCAGTTCTTC.

This clone turned up a few times. The rearrangement links TRBV29-1 to TRBJ1-5; a weak D match, TRBD1 (6 bases). V lost 4 bases to trimming and J lost 3 bases, with 13 bases between them. In germline, CDR1 is SQVTM, CDR2 ANQGSEA. The CDR3 totals 14 residues. The CDR3 sequence is CSVAQGRTNQPQHF. The CDR3 DNA reads as TGCAGCGTTGCACAGGGAAGAACCAATCAGCCCCAGCATTTT. Based on the CDR3 plus reference TRBV29-1 and TRBJ1-5, the full variable domain is SAVISQKPSRDICQRGTSLTIQCQVDSQVTMMFWYRQQPGQSLTLIATANQGSEATYESGFVIDKFPISRPNLTFSTLTVSNMSPEDSSIYLCSVAQGRTNQPQHFGDGTRLSIL.

As for this clone: The same CDR3 can be traced to other DNA sequences in this sample. J is TRBJ1-1 and V is TRBV6-5; D perhaps matches TRBD1 (6 bases). V lost 6 bases, J lost 5 bases, and 19 bases lay in between. The CDR3 runs 15 residues. Germline CDR1 MNHEY, CDR2 SVGAGI. The CDR3 sequence is CASRRGTGPGTEAFF. In DNA form, the CDR3 reads TGTGCCAGCAGAAGGGGGACGGGGCCGGGGACTGAAGCTTTCTTT.

The rearrangement links TRBV29-1 to TRBJ2-7; D tentatively fits TRBD1 or TRBD2 (5 bases each). Trimming cost V 4 bases and J 3 bases, with 7 bases left between them. Germline values: CDR1 SQVTM, CDR2 ANQGSEA. The CDR3 covers 11 residues. The CDR3, as DNA: TGCAGCGTTGGGGACGACTACGAGCAGTACTTC. As protein: CSVGDDYEQYF.

J is TRBJ2-1 and V is TRBV15, with D uncertain. V lost 3 bases, J lost 12 bases, and 9 bases lay in between. This CDR3 is 11 amino acids long. Per germline, CDR1 LNHNV and CDR2 YYDKDF (reference sequence). CDR3 DNA sequence: TGTGCCACCAGCAGCGGTTGGTCGCAGTTCTTC. It specifies CATSSGWSQFF.

In its sample, this clone was seen once. The chain joins TRBV4-2 to TRBJ2-7; D is perhaps TRBD1 (5 bases). V was trimmed by 5 bases and J by 4 bases, leaving 12 bases between them. Germline-derived CDR1 and CDR2 are LGHNA and YNFKEQ. The CDR3 length is 13 residues. Written as DNA, the CDR3 is TGTGCCAGCAGCTCTTGGGGCCAATACGAGCAGTACTTC. Its protein product is CASSSWGQYEQYF.

V gene TRBV5-6 combines with J gene TRBJ1-3; maybe TRBD1 (5 bases). CDR1 SGHDT and CDR2 YYEEEE come from the germline V gene. V was pared by 4 bases and J by 5 bases, with 10 bases between. This CDR3 region has 13 residues. For the CDR3, the DNA is TGTGCCAGCAGCGCGGGACTCCGAAACACCATATATTTT. It is translated as CASSAGLRNTIYF. Drawing the rest from reference TRBV5-6 and TRBJ1-3, the complete variable domain is DAGVTQSPTHLIKTRGQQVTLRCSPKSGHDTVSWYQQALGQGPQFIFQYYEEEERQRGNFPDRFSGHQFPNYSSELNVNALLLGDSALYLCASSAGLRNTIYFGEGSWLTVV.

The chain uses TRBV5-6 and TRBJ1-1; D not certain. Germline values: CDR1 SGHDT, CDR2 YYEEEE. Between the trimmed V and J ends, which lost 3 bases and 0 bases, there was a span of 9 bases. The length of the CDR3 is 14 residues. The CDR3 DNA is TGTGCCAGCAGCTCCCTCTTGATGAACACTGAAGCTTTCTTT. This translates into CASSSLLMNTEAFF.

The V gene is TRBV28, the J gene TRBJ1-1, with TRBD1 identical over 7 bases. V shed 8 bases and J 2 bases; nucleotides not matched to a gene: 8. Germline loops: CDR1 MDHEN, CDR2 SYDVKM. The CDR3 is made up of 14 amino acids. Here the CDR3 DNA reads TGTGCCAGCCGAACAGGGGACCTAAACACTGAAGCTTTCTTT. Translating gives CASRTGDLNTEAFF.

V and J are TRBV9 and TRBJ2-5; TRBD1 is a possible D gene (6 bases). The germline V and J ends were trimmed by 7 bases and 7 bases, with 17 bases remaining between them. Looked up from germline, CDR1 is SGDLS and CDR2 is YYNGEE. The CDR3 has 13 amino acids. The CDR3 loop reads CASATTGGGTQYF. In DNA form, the CDR3 reads TGTGCCAGCGCCACGACAGGCGGAGGGACCCAGTACTTC. Variable domain in full (rest from reference TRBV9 and TRBJ2-5): DSGVTQTPKHLITATGQRVTLRCSPRSGDLSVYWYQQSLDQGLQFLIQYYNGEERAKGNILERFSAQQFPDLHSELNLSSLELGDSALYFCASATTGGGTQYFGPGTRLLVL.

The CDR3 spells CASSETVRSGANVLTF. CDR3 nucleotide sequence: TGTGCCAGCAGCGAGACAGTTCGCTCTGGGGCCAACGTCCTGACTTTC. The chain has TRBV9 and TRBJ2-6; TRBD1 is a possible D gene (5 bases). Germline CDR1 and CDR2: SGDLS and YYNGEE. The CDR3 length is 16 residues. V dropped 3 bases and J dropped 0 bases, with 10 bases sitting between them. The variable domain in full, with the rest retrieved from reference TRBV9 and TRBJ2-6, is DSGVTQTPKHLITATGQRVTLRCSPRSGDLSVYWYQQSLDQGLQFLIQYYNGEERAKGNILERFSAQQFPDLHSELNLSSLELGDSALYFCASSETVRSGANVLTFGAGSRLTVL.

The chain uses TRBV29-1 and TRBJ1-2, with D uncertain. This CDR3 has 11 amino acids. Germline V lookup: CDR1 SQVTM, CDR2 ANQGSEA. Trimming stripped 7 bases from V and 5 bases from J, with 11 bases between. The CDR3 nucleotides read TGCAGCGCCGGGAGGGAGTATGGCTACACCTTC. It translates to CSAGREYGYTF.

The rearrangement uses TRBV30 and TRBJ2-7; D possibly corresponds to TRBD1 (5 bases). Germline assignment: CDR1 GTSNPN and CDR2 SVGIG (reference sequence). Trimming removed 1 base from V and 3 bases from J, with 16 bases in between. The CDR3 extends over 15 amino acids. The CDR3 loop is CAWSDTAGRIYEQYF. The CDR3 DNA reads TGTGCCTGGAGTGACACGGCAGGGCGAATCTACGAGCAGTACTTC.

The chain couples TRBV7-2 to TRBJ2-5; D is possibly TRBD2 (6 bases). The germline V and J ends were trimmed by 5 bases and 1 base, with 11 bases remaining between them. Germline assignment: CDR1 SGHTA and CDR2 FQGNSA. This CDR3 contains 14 residues. The CDR3 nucleotides are TGTGCCAGCAGCCCCCGGGGGTTCCAAGAGACCCAGTACTTC. Its translation: CASSPRGFQETQYF.

This chain uses TRBV6-5 with TRBJ1-5; 9 nucleotides agree with TRBD1. Germline CDR1 is MNHEY and CDR2 is SVGAGI. J lost 6 bases, V lost 8 bases, and 8 bases had no gene match. The CDR3 is 14 residues long. CDR3 in DNA: TGTGCCAGCCTGAAACAGGGGGCAAGTCAGCCCCAGCATTTT. Its protein is CASLKQGASQPQHF.

The CDR3 bases are TGTGCCAGCAGTTCTGATTTGGTACCCCAGCATTTT. This sequence encodes CASSSDLVPQHF. The chain employs TRBV28 and TRBJ1-5; D gene unclear. Trimming took off 4 bases at V and 10 bases at J, with 11 bases between the two ends. This CDR3 comprises 12 residues. CDR1 and CDR2 from the germline V gene are MDHEN and SYDVKM.

This clone was counted a few times. V is TRBV19 and J is TRBJ2-7; D remains ambiguous. The CDR3 is 14 amino acids. Germline CDR1 and CDR2: LNHDA and SQIVND (reference sequence). Trimming stripped 4 bases from V and 6 bases from J, with 16 bases between. CDR3 in DNA: TGTGCCAGTAGTACCCGGGCAGGTTCTGGCGAGCAGTACTTC. It translates to CASSTRAGSGEQYF.

This clone was observed a handful of times. J is TRBJ1-1 and V is TRBV10-2; D uncertain. CDR1 is WSHSY and CDR2 is SAAADI in the germline V gene. The CDR3 runs 13 residues. Trimming removed 3 bases from V and 4 bases from J, with 9 bases in between. DNA of the CDR3: TGCGCCAGCAGTGATGTGGACCCCACTGAAGCTTTCTTT. Residues: CASSDVDPTEAFF.

The chain is built from TRBV29-1 and TRBJ2-5, with D tentatively TRBD1 or TRBD2 (5 bases each). Trimming removed 5 bases at V and 5 bases at J, with 9 bases between. Germline loops: CDR1 SQVTM, CDR2 ANQGSEA. The CDR3 length is 11 residues. CDR3 coding DNA: TGCAGCGTTAGCAGGGACGAGACCCAGTACTTC. It yields the protein CSVSRDETQYF.